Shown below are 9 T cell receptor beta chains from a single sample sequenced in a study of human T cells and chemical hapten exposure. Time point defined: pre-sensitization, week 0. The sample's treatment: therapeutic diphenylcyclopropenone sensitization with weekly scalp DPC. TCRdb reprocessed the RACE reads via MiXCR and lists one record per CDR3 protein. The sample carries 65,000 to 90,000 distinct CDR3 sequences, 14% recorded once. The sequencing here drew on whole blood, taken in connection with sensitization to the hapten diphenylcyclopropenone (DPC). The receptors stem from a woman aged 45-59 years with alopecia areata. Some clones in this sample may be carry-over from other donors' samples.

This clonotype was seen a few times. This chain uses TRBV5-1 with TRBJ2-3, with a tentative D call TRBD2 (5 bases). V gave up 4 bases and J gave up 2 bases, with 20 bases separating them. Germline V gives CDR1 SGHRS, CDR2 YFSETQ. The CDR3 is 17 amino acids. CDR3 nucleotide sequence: TGCGCCAGCAGCCCCCAAGGTGGTTGGGAGTTCACAGATACGCAGTATTTT. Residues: CASSPQGGWEFTDTQYF.

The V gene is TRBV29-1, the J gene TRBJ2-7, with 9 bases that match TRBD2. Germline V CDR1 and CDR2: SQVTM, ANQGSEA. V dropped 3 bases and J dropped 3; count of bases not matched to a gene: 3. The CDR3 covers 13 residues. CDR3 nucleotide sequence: TGCAGCGTTGACGTAGCGGGAGACTACGAGCAGTACTTC. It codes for CSVDVAGDYEQYF.

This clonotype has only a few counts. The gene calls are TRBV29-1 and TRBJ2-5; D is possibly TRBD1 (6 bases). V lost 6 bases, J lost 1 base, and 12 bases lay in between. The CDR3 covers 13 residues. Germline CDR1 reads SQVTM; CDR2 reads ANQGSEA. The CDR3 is CSVDLRGQETQYF. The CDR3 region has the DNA TGCAGCGTGGACCTCAGGGGCCAAGAGACCCAGTACTTC.

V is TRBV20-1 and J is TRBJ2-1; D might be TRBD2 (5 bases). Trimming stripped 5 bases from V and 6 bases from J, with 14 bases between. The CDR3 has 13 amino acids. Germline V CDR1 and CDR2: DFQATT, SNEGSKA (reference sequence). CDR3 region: CSAFRDNFNEQFF. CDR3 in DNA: TGCAGTGCTTTCCGGGATAACTTCAATGAGCAGTTCTTC.

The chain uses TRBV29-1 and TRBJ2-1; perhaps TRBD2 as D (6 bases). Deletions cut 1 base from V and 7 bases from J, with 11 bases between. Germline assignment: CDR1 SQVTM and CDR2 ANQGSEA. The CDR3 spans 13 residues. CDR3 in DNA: TGCAGCGTTGAAGGGGGGGTCTTGAATGAGCAGTTCTTC. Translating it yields CSVEGGVLNEQFF.

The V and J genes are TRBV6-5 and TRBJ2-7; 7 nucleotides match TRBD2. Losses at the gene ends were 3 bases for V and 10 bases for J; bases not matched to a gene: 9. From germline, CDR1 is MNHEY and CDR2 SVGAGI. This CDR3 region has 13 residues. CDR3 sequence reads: CASSYQGAGVQYF. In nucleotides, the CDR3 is TGTGCCAGCAGTTATCAAGGTGCGGGGGTACAGTACTTC.

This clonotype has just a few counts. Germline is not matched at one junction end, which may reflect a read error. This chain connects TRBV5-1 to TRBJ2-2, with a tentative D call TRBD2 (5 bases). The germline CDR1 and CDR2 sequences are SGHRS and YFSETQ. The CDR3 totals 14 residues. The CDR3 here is CASSLEGQLGKLFF. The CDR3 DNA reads TGCGCCAGCAGCTTGGAGGGCCAGCTCGGGAAGCTGTTTTTT. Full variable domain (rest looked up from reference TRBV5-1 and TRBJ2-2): KAGVTQTPRYLIKTRGQQVTLSCSPISGHRSVSWYQQTPGQGLQFLFEYFSETQRNKGNFPGRFSGRQFSNSRSEMNVSTLELGDSALYLCASSLEGQLGKLFFGEGSRLTVL.

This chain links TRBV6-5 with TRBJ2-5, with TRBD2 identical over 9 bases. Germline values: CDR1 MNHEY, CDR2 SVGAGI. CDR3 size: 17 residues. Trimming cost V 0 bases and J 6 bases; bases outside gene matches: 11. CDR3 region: CASSYSTAGGWAKTQYF. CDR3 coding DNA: TGTGCCAGCAGTTACTCGACGGCGGGAGGGTGGGCGAAGACCCAGTACTTC.

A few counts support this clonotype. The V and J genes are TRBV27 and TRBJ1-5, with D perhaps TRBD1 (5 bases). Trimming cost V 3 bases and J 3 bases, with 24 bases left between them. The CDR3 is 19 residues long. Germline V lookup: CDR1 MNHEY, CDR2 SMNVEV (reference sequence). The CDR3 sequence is CASSFSGNHGLGSNQPQHF. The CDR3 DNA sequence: TGTGCCAGCAGTTTTTCAGGGAACCATGGATTAGGGTCCAATCAGCCCCAGCATTTT.